This TCR beta chain was sequenced in a study of cytomegalovirus exposure and HLA in healthy donors. Use of 60 Vbeta and 13 Jbeta primers characterized the PCR. Clones were read by immunoSEQ multiplex PCR, and TCRdb kept only the in-frame ones, dropping some. The data show about 190,000 clones, 78% seen once. This clone was recorded once. This TCR was sampled from a woman between 25 and 40 years old in good health and CMV-seropositive. The sample comprised PBMCs.

The CDR3 loop is CAWIMTGDNSPLHF. CDR3 nucleotides: TGTGCCTGGATCATGACAGGGGATAATTCACCCCTCCACTTT. V gene TRBV30 combines with J gene TRBJ1-6; 8 nucleotides agree with TRBD1. The germline V gene encodes CDR1 GTSNPN and CDR2 SVGIG (reference sequence). The CDR3 sequence is 14 residues long. The trim removed 4 bases at V and 5 bases at J, leaving 4 bases unmatched.